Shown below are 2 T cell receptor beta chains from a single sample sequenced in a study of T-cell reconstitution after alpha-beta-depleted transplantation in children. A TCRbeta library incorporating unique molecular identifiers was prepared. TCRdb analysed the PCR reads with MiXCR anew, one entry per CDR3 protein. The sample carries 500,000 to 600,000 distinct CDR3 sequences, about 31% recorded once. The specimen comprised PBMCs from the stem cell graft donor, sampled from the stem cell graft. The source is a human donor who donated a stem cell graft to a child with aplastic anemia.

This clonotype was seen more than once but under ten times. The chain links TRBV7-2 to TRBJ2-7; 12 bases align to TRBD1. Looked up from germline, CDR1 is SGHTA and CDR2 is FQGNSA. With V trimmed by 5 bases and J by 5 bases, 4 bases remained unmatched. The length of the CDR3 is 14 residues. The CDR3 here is CASSLGQGANEQYV. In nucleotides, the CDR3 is TGTGCCAGCAGCCTGGGACAGGGGGCTAACGAGCAGTACGTC.

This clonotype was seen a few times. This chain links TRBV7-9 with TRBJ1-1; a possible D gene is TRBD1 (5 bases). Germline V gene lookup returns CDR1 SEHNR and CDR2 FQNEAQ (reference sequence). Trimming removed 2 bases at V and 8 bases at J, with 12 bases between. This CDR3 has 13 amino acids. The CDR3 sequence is CASSLNQGSEAFF. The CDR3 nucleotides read TGTGCCAGCAGCTTAAACCAGGGATCGGAAGCTTTCTTT. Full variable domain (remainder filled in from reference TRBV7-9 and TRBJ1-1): DTGVSQNPRHKITKRGQNVTFRCDPISEHNRLYWYRQTLGQGPEFLTYFQNEAQLEKSRLLSDRFSAERPKGSFSTLEIQRTEQGDSAMYLCASSLNQGSEAFFGQGTRLTVV.